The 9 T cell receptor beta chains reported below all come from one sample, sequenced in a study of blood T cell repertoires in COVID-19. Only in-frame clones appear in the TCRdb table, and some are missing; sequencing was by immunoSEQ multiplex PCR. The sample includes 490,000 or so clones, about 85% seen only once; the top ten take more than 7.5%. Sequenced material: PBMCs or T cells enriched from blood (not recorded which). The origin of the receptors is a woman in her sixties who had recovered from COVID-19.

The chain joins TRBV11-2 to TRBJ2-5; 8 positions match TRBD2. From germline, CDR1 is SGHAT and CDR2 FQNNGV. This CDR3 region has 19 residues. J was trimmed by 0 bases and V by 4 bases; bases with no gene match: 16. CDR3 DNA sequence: TGTGCCAGCAGCTCCCCAACATCGGCTAGCGGGCCGTACCAAGAGACCCAGTACTTC. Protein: CASSSPTSASGPYQETQYF.

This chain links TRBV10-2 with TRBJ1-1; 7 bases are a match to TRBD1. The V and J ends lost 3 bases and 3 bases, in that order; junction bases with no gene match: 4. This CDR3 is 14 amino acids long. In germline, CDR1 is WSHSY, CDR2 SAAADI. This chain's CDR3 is CASSDRGRDTEAFF. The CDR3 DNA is TGCGCCAGCAGTGATAGGGGGCGCGACACTGAAGCTTTCTTT.

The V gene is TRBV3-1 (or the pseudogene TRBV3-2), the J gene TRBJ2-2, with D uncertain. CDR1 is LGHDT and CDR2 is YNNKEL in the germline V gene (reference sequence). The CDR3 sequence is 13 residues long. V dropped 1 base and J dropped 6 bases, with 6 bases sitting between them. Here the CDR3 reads CASSQGRAGELFF. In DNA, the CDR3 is TGTGCCAGCAGCCAAGGTCGGGCCGGGGAGCTGTTTTTT.

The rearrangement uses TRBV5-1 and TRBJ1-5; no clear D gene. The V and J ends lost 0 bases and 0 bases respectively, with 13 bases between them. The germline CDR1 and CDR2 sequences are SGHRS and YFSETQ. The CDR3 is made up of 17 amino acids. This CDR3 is CASSLDGGPYSNQPQHF. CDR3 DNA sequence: TGCGCCAGCAGCTTGGATGGCGGGCCGTATAGCAATCAGCCCCAGCATTTT.

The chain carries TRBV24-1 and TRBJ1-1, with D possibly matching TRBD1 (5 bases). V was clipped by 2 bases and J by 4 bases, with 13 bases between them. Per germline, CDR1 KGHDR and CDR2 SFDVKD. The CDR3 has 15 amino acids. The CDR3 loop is CATSDSGGSGTEAFF. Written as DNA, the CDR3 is TGTGCCACCAGTGATTCGGGGGGTAGCGGCACTGAAGCTTTCTTT.

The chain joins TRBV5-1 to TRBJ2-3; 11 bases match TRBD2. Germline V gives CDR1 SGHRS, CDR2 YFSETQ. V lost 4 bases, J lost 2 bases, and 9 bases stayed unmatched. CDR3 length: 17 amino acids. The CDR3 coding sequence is TGCGCCAGCAGCGTCGCTATAGCGGGGGGGGTCACAGATACGCAGTATTTT. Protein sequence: CASSVAIAGGVTDTQYF.

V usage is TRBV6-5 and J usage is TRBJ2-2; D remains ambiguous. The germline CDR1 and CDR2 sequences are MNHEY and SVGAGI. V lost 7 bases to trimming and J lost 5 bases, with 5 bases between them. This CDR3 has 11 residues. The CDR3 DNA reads TGTGCCAGCACGAGTACCGGGGAGCTGTTTTTT. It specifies CASTSTGELFF.

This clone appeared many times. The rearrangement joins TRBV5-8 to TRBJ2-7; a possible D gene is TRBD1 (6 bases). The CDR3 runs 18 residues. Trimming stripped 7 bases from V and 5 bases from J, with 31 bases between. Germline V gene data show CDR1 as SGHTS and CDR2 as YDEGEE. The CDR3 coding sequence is TGTGCCAGCTTGGAAAGAGTTACTTGGACAGTCCCAAGACACGAGCAGTACTTC. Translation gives CASLERVTWTVPRHEQYF.

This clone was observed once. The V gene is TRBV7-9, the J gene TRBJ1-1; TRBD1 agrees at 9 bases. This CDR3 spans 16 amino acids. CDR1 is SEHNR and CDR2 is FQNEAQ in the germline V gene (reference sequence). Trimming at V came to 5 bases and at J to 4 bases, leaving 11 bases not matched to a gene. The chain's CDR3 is CASSRGGQGMTTEAFF. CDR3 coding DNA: TGTGCCAGCAGCCGCGGGGGACAGGGTATGACCACTGAAGCTTTCTTT.